The clone carrying this TCR beta chain occurred a few times. TCRdb re-called the 5' RACE reads with MiXCR, one entry per CDR3 protein. In the table there are some 440,000 distinct CDR3 sequences, 20% to 25% of which are singletons. This entry is derived from a study of identical twins. From germline, CDR1 is MNHEY and CDR2 SVGEGT. Trimming stripped 5 bases from V and 0 bases from J, with 20 bases between. This CDR3 has 17 residues. The same sample was also studied in work on T cells expressing NK-cell markers. Per that study: Four of the donors also had these clonotypes leading their CD3+CD56-NKG2C+ fraction.

The source is a woman aged 18-29 years in good health. The sample consisted of CD4+ T cells sorted from blood. The V gene is TRBV6-2 or TRBV6-3, the J gene TRBJ2-7; tentatively, D is TRBD1 (6 bases). The CDR3 spells CASSALPTGPGSYEQYF. DNA of the CDR3: TGTGCCAGCAGTGCGCTACCGACAGGACCAGGCTCCTACGAGCAGTACTTC.